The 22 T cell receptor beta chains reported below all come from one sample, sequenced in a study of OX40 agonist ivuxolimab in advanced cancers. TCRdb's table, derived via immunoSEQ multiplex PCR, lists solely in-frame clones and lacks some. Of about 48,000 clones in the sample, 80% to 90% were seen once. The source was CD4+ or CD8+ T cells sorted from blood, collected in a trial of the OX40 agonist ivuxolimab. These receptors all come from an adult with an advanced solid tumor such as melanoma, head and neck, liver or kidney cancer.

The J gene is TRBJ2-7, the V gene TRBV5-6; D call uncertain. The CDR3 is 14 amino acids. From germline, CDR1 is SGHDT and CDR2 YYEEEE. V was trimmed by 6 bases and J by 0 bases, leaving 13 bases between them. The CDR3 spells CASTSPSSSYEQYF. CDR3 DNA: TGTGCCAGCACCTCACCGAGCAGCTCCTACGAGCAGTACTTC.

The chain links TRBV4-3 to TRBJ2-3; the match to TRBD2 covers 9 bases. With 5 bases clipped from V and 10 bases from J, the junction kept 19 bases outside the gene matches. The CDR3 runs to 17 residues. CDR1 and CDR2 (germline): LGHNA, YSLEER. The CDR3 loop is CASSEGPHGTSMRSQYF. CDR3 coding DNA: TGCGCCAGCAGCGAAGGCCCTCACGGGACTAGCATGAGATCGCAGTATTTT.

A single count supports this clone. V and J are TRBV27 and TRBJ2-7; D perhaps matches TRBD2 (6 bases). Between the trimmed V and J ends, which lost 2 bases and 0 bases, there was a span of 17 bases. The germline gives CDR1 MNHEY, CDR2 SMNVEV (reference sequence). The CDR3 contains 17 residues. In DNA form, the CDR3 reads TGTGCCAGCAGTTTAGGAGGGACGGCCCCCTACTCCTACGAGCAGTACTTC. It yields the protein CASSLGGTAPYSYEQYF.

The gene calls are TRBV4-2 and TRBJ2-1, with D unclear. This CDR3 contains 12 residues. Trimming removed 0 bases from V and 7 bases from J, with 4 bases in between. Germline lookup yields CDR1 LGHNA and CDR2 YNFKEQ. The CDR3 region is CASSQDDNEQFF. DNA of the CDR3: TGTGCCAGCAGCCAAGACGATAATGAGCAGTTCTTC.

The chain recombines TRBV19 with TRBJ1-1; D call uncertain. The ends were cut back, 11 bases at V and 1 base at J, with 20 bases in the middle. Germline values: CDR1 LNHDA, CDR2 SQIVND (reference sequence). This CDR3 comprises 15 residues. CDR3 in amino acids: CACTWTEVANTEAFF. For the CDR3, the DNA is TGTGCCTGTACGTGGACTGAGGTGGCGAACACTGAAGCTTTCTTT.

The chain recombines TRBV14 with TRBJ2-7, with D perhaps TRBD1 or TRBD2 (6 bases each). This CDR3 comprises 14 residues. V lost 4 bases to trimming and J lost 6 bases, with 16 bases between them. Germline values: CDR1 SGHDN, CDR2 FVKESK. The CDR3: CASSRGGLIAEQYF. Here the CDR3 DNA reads TGTGCCAGCAGCCGAGGGGGGCTGATTGCCGAGCAGTACTTC.

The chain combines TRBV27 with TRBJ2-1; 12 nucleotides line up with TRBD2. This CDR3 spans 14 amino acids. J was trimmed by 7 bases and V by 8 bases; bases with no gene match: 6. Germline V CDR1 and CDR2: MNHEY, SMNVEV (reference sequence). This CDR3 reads CASFGLAGRNEQFF. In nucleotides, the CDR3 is TGTGCCAGCTTCGGACTAGCGGGGAGGAATGAGCAGTTCTTC.

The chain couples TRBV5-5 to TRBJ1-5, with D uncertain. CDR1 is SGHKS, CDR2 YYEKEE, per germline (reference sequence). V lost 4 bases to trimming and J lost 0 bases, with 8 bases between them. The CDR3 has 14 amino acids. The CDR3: CASSLGYSNQPQHF. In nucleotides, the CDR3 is TGTGCCAGCAGCCTCGGATATAGCAATCAGCCCCAGCATTTT.

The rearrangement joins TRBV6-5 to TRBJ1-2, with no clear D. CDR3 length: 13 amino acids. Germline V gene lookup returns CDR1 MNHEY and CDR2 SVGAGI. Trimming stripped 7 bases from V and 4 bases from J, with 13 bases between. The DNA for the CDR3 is TGTGCCAGCACGATTGGGGAGAGCTATGGCTACACCTTC. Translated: CASTIGESYGYTF.

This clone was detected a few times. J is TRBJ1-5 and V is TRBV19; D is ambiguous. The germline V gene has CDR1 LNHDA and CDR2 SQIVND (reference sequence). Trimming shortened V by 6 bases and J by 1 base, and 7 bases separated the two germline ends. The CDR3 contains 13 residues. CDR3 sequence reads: CASRMGSNQPQHF. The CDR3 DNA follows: TGTGCCAGTAGGATGGGAAGCAATCAGCCCCAGCATTTT.

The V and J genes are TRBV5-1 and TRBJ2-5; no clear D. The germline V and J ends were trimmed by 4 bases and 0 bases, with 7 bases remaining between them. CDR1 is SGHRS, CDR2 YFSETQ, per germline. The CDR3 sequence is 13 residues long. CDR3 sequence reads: CASSPLDQETQYF. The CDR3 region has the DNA TGCGCCAGCAGCCCACTGGACCAAGAGACCCAGTACTTC.

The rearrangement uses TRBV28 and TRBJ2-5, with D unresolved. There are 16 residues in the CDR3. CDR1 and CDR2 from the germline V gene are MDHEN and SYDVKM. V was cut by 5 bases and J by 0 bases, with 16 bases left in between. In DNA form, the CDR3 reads TGTGCCAGCAGTCTGAACCGGATGGAGTACCAAGAGACCCAGTACTTC. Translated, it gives CASSLNRMEYQETQYF.

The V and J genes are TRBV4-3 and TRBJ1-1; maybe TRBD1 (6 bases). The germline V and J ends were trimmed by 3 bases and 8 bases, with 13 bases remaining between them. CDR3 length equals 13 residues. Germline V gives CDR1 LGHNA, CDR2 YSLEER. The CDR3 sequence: CASSQPLGGEAFF. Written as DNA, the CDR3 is TGCGCCAGCAGCCAGCCCTTAGGGGGGGAAGCTTTCTTT.

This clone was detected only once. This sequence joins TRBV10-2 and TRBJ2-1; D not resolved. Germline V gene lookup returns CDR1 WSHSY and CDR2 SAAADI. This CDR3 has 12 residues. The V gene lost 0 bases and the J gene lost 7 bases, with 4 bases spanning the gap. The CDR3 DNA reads TGCGCCAGCAGTGAGTCCGTTAATGAGCAGTTCTTC. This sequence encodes CASSESVNEQFF.

CDR3 in amino acids: CASSSQQGIQETQYF. For the CDR3, the DNA is TGTGCCAGCAGTTCCCAACAGGGGATCCAAGAGACCCAGTACTTC. The chain is built from TRBV28 and TRBJ2-5, with 7 bases matching TRBD1. The V segment lost 4 bases and the J segment 1 base; nucleotides outside the gene matches: 6. The CDR3 totals 15 residues. The germline CDR1 and CDR2 sequences are MDHEN and SYDVKM.

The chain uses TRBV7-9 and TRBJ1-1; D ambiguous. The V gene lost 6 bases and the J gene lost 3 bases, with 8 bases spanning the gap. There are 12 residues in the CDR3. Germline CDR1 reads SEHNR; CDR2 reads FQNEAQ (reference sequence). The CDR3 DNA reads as TGTGCCAGCAGTTTGGAGGACACTGAAGCTTTCTTT. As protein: CASSLEDTEAFF.

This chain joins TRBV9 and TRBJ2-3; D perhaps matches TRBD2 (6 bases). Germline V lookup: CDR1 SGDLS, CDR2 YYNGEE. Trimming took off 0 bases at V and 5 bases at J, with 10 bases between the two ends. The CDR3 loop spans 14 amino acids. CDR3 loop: CASSVGVAVDTQYF. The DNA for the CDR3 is TGTGCCAGCAGCGTAGGTGTAGCGGTAGATACGCAGTATTTT.

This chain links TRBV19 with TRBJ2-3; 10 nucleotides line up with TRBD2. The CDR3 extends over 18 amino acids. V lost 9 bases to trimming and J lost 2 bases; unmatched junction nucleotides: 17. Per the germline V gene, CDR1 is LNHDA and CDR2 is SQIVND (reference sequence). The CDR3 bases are TGTGCCAGGCACGGACCGGCCTCTAGCGGGGGTGACACAGATACGCAGTATTTT. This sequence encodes CARHGPASSGGDTDTQYF.

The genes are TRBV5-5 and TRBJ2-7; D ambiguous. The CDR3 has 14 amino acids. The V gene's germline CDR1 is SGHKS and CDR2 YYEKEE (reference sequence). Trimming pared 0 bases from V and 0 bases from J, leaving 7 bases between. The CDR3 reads CASSLEVDSYEQYF. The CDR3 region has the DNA TGTGCCAGCAGCTTGGAGGTCGACTCCTACGAGCAGTACTTC.

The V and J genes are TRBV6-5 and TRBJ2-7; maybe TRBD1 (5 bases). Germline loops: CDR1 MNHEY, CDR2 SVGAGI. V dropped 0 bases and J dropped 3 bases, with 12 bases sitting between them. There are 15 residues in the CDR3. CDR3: CASSYSSTGYYEQYF. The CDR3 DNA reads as TGTGCCAGCAGTTACTCGAGTACAGGCTACTACGAGCAGTACTTC.

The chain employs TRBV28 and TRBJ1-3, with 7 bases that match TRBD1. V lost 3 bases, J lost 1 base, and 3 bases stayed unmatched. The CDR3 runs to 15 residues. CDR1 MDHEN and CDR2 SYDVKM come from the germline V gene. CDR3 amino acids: CASSFSGGSGNTIYF. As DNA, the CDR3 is TGTGCCAGCAGTTTCTCAGGGGGGTCTGGAAACACCATATATTTT.

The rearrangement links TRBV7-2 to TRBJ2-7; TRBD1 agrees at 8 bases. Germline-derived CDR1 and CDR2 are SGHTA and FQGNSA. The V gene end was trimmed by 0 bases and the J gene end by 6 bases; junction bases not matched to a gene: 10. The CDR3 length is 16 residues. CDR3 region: CASSLATRTGQVEQYF. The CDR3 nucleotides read TGTGCCAGCAGCTTAGCAACAAGAACGGGACAGGTCGAGCAGTACTTC.